These T cell receptor beta chains were read from a single sample in a study of cytomegalovirus exposure and HLA in healthy donors. Measured with immunoSEQ multiplex PCR; TCRdb has only the in-frame clones, and not every one. The table lists approximately 60,000 clones, over 90% of them singletons, with 5.8% in the top ten. Sequences were obtained from PBMCs. All receptors derive from a young woman in good health and CMV-seronegative. Each CDR3 is given with its conserved first and last residue. Fields, in order: D gene, V gene, J gene, clone size, CDR3 protein, CDR3 DNA. The D gene is left open where the match is weak. Rows may omit the clone size; those that give it use once, few, many or a size class.

>TRBD1|TRBV7-8|TRBJ1-5|NA
CASSLRTGPNQPQHF
TGTGCCAGCAGCCTGAGGACAGGGCCTAATCAGCCCCAGCATTTT
>NA|TRBV7-8|TRBJ1-2|once
CASSLGVQGTNYGYTF
TGTGCCAGCAGCTTAGGAGTTCAGGGTACTAACTATGGCTACACCTTC
>TRBD1|TRBV19|TRBJ1-2|NA
CASTEQDRPNYGYTF
TGTGCCAGTACTGAACAGGACAGGCCTAACTATGGCTACACCTTC
>TRBD2|TRBV7-2|TRBJ2-2|NA
CASSLGGGNTGELFF
TGTGCCAGCAGCTTAGGCGGGGGGAACACCGGGGAGCTGTTTTTT
>NA|TRBV19|TRBJ2-1|NA
CASSPERVYNEQFF
TGTGCCAGTAGTCCCGAGAGGGTATACAATGAGCAGTTCTTC
>NA|TRBV5-1|TRBJ1-3|NA
CASATVSGNTIYF
TGCGCCAGCGCCACAGTCTCTGGAAACACCATATATTTT
>NA|TRBV6-6|TRBJ1-3|NA
CASAGGYRNTIYF
TGTGCCAGCGCCGGGGGGTATAGAAACACCATATATTTT
>TRBD1|TRBV6-1|TRBJ1-2|NA
CASRPTGGGYGYTF
TGTGCCAGCAGACCCACAGGGGGAGGCTATGGCTACACCTTC
>NA|TRBV5-6|TRBJ2-2|NA
CASSYQGPAGELFF
TGTGCCAGCAGCTATCAGGGGCCCGCCGGGGAGCTGTTTTTT
>NA|TRBV9|TRBJ1-1|NA
CASSISLAANTEAFF
TGTGCCAGCAGCATAAGTCTGGCCGCGAACACTGAAGCTTTCTTT
>NA|TRBV27|TRBJ2-7|NA
CASSLSRGRHEQYF
TGTGCCAGCAGCCTGTCACGGGGAAGGCACGAGCAGTACTTC
>TRBD2|TRBV6-1|TRBJ2-7|NA
CASSEASGGPYEQYF
TGTGCCAGCAGTGAAGCCAGCGGGGGGCCTTACGAGCAGTACTTC
>NA|TRBV7-2|TRBJ2-3|once
CASSYVPGSSTDTQYF
TGTGCCAGCAGCTATGTCCCGGGGTCTAGCACAGATACGCAGTATTTT
>NA|TRBV21-1|TRBJ1-1|NA
CASRGREGNTEAFF
TGTGCCAGCAGGGGGAGGGAGGGGAACACTGAAGCTTTCTTT
>NA|TRBV6-5|TRBJ1-1|NA
CASRKDTYNTEAFF
TGTGCCAGCAGAAAAGACACGTATAACACTGAAGCTTTCTTT
>NA|TRBV9|TRBJ2-7|NA
CASSLGGPTGYEQYF
TGTGCCAGCAGCCTAGGGGGACCGACAGGCTACGAGCAGTACTTC
>NA|TRBV7-2|TRBJ1-2|NA
CASSFADSYGYTF
TGTGCCAGCAGCTTTGCAGATTCCTATGGCTACACCTTC
>NA|TRBV27|TRBJ2-5|NA
CASSLASSRETQYF
TGTGCCAGCAGTTTAGCCTCTAGCAGAGAGACCCAGTACTTC
>TRBD1|TRBV5-6|TRBJ2-3|NA
CASSLGTAPGDTQYF
TGTGCCAGCAGCTTAGGGACAGCCCCAGGGGATACGCAGTATTTT
>NA|TRBV6-4|TRBJ2-2|NA
CASSDPDRAGSGELFF
TGTGCCAGCAGTGACCCGGACAGAGCTGGCTCCGGGGAGCTGTTTTTT
>TRBD2|TRBV27|TRBJ2-1|once
CASPGLAGGSEQFF
TGTGCCAGCCCCGGGCTAGCGGGAGGAAGTGAGCAGTTCTTC
>TRBD1|TRBV11-2|TRBJ1-2|NA
CASSFGDRAHYGYTF
TGTGCCAGCAGCTTCGGGGACAGGGCCCACTATGGCTACACCTTC
>TRBD1|TRBV14|TRBJ1-2|NA
CASSRGTGYRGYTF
TGTGCCAGCAGCCGAGGGACAGGGTATCGGGGCTACACCTTC
>NA|TRBV7-2|TRBJ2-7|once
CASSQGGGPSYEQYF
TGTGCCAGCAGCCAGGGAGGGGGGCCTTCCTACGAGCAGTACTTC
>TRBD1|TRBV7-2|TRBJ1-4|once
CASSLGQGIDEKLFF
TGTGCCAGCAGCCTCGGACAGGGGATAGACGAAAAACTGTTTTTT
>NA|TRBV7-9|TRBJ2-4|NA
CASSLDGLANVAKNIQYF
TGTGCCAGCAGCTTAGATGGGCTAGCAAACGTAGCCAAAAACATTCAGTACTTC
>TRBD1|TRBV5-4|TRBJ1-1|few
CASSFFVRGQVNKNTEAFF
TGTGCCAGCAGTTTTTTCGTGAGAGGACAGGTAAACAAGAACACTGAAGCTTTCTTT
>TRBD1|TRBV6-5|TRBJ1-6|NA
CASSSRQGNSPLHF
TGTGCCAGCAGTTCACGACAGGGTAATTCACCCCTCCACTTT
>NA|TRBV6-1|TRBJ1-1|medium-sized
CASSEAVDRNTEAFF
TGTGCCAGCAGTGAAGCTGTGGACAGGAACACTGAAGCTTTCTTT
>TRBD1|TRBV19|TRBJ1-2|NA
CASSLTSEGTGTF
TGTGCCAGTAGTTTGACGAGTGAGGGGACAGGCACCTTC
>TRBD1|TRBV2|TRBJ1-6|NA
CASSEGRGLGVSPLHF
TGTGCCAGCAGTGAAGGCAGGGGGCTGGGAGTATCACCCCTCCACTTT
>NA|TRBV9|TRBJ1-1|NA
CASSVIGANTEAFF
TGTGCCAGCAGCGTAATTGGAGCGAACACTGAAGCTTTCTTT
>NA|TRBV27|TRBJ1-4|NA
CASRKESEKLFF
TGTGCCAGCAGGAAAGAGTCTGAAAAACTGTTTTTT
>NA|TRBV11-2|TRBJ2-1|NA
CASSLVVAVHEQFF
TGTGCCAGCAGCTTAGTCGTAGCGGTCCATGAGCAGTTCTTC
>NA|TRBV7-2|TRBJ2-7|NA
CASSLGGGGNEQYF
TGTGCCAGCAGCTTAGGGGGGGGCGGTAACGAGCAGTACTTC
>TRBD2|TRBV5-4|TRBJ2-1|NA
CASSWGLAGVYNEQFF
TGTGCCAGCAGCTGGGGTCTAGCGGGAGTTTACAATGAGCAGTTCTTC
>TRBD1|TRBV5-6|TRBJ1-2|NA
CASSLRDRGRNYGYTF
TGTGCCAGCAGCTTGAGGGACAGGGGGCGTAACTATGGCTACACCTTC
>TRBD2|TRBV4-2|TRBJ2-2|NA
CASSPGLAGRGGELFF
TGTGCCAGCAGCCCGGGACTAGCGGGGAGGGGCGGGGAGCTGTTTTTT
>NA|TRBV19|TRBJ1-2|NA
CASILTGRDGYTF
TGTGCCAGTATATTAACAGGGCGTGATGGCTACACCTTC
>NA|TRBV7-9|TRBJ2-7|once
CASSQIRGIDEQYF
TGTGCCAGCAGCCAGATTAGGGGGATCGACGAGCAGTACTTC
>NA|TRBV19|TRBJ1-4|NA
CASSIPPGDEKLFF
TGTGCCAGTAGTATCCCCCCCGGGGATGAAAAACTGTTTTTT
>NA|TRBV5-1|TRBJ1-2|NA
CASSLDRGRVGGYTF
TGCGCCAGCAGCTTGGATCGGGGGAGGGTTGGCGGCTACACCTTC
>NA|TRBV27|TRBJ2-1|NA
CASHGNRLERYNEQFF
TGTGCCAGCCACGGTAATCGACTAGAGCGGTACAATGAGCAGTTCTTC
>NA|TRBV10-3|TRBJ1-4|NA
CANNTRELFF
TGTGCCAACAATACCAGGGAACTGTTTTTT
>NA|TRBV10-3|TRBJ1-3|many
CAISESRENIYF
TGTGCCATCAGTGAGAGTAGAGAAAACATATATTTT
>NA|TRBV12-5|TRBJ1-2|NA
CASALGLVYGYTF
TGTGCTAGTGCCCTGGGACTTGTCTATGGCTACACCTTC
>NA|TRBV5-4|TRBJ1-2|NA
CASSLDPVNYGYTF
TGTGCCAGCAGCTTGGACCCAGTTAACTATGGCTACACCTTC
>TRBD1|TRBV6-5|TRBJ2-7|NA
CASTPGQGPNKQYF
TGTGCCAGCACCCCGGGACAGGGTCCAAACAAGCAGTACTTC